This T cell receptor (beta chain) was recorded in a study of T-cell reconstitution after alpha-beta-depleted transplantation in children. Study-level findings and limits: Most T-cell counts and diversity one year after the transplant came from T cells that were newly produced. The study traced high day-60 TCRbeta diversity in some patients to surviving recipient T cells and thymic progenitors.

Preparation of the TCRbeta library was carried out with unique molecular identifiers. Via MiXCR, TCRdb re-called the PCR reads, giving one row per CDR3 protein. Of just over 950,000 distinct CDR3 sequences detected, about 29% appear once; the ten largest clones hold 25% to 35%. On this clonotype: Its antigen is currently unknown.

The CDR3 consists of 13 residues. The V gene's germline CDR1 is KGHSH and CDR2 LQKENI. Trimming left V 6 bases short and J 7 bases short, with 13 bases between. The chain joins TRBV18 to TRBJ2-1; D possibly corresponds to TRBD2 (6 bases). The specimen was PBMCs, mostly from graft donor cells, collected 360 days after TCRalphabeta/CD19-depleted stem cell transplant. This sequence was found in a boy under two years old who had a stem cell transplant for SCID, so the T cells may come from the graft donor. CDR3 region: CASSHSTSNEQFF. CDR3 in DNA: TGTGCCAGCTCCCATTCGACTAGTAATGAGCAGTTCTTC.